This T cell receptor beta chain appears in the sequencing data of a study of blood T cell repertoires in COVID-19. Study overall: Sites in the United States, Italy and Spain provided acute and convalescent COVID-19 samples. Nucleic acid was either cDNA or gDNA, and it came from T cells, B-cell-depleted T cells, or PBMCs.

Participants were aged roughly 18 to 90 years, lived in about two dozen US areas, and enrolled virtually. The data were produced by immunoSEQ multiplex PCR, yet TCRdb's version contains in-frame clones alone and is incomplete. The table includes a few hundred thousand clones, less than 90% detected once. Trimming took 8 bases from V and 4 from J; bases not matched to a gene: 6. The CDR3 runs to 14 residues. CDR1 and CDR2 from the germline V gene are ENHRY and SYGVKD. The receptor's source is a woman in her 50s in a cohort exposed to, infected with or recovered from COVID-19 (not recorded which). J is TRBJ2-3 and V is TRBV10-3; 10 nucleotides agree with TRBD2. Sequencing input: PBMCs or T cells enriched from blood (not recorded which). CDR3 in amino acids: CAIDSGGSADTQYF. The CDR3 DNA sequence: TGTGCCATCGATAGCGGGGGGTCTGCAGATACGCAGTATTTT.